The T cell receptor (beta chain) under discussion was sequenced for a study of T cells after yellow fever vaccination. Findings and caveats of the study: Reappearance after the booster was observed for most primary-vaccination clones (more than 95% CD4, more than 70% CD8). There was a possibility that FACS-sorted repertoires contained abundant clonotypes contaminating from the bulk population. A limited proportion of clonotypes was detected within both the CD4 and CD8 compartments.

Trimming removed 2 bases from V and 2 bases from J, with 8 bases in between. This CDR3 spans 13 amino acids. Germline CDR1 DFQATT, CDR2 SNEGSKA (reference sequence). The TCR cDNA carried a universal primer site and UMIs from 5'RACE template switching. Via MiXCR, TCRdb re-called the 5' RACE reads, giving one row per CDR3 protein. The profile shows about 300,000 distinct CDR3 sequences, roughly 4% of them singletons. This clonotype was seen many times. Its antigen remains unidentified. The sample in question was PBMCs, obtained 5 days after the yellow fever booster vaccination. The clonotype was recovered from a man between 18 and 35 years old who received the YFV17D yellow fever vaccine. The chain links TRBV20-1 to TRBJ2-3; D gene unclear. The CDR3 loop reads CSARRPFTDTQYF. CDR3 coding DNA: TGCAGTGCTAGACGCCCCTTCACAGATACGCAGTATTTT.